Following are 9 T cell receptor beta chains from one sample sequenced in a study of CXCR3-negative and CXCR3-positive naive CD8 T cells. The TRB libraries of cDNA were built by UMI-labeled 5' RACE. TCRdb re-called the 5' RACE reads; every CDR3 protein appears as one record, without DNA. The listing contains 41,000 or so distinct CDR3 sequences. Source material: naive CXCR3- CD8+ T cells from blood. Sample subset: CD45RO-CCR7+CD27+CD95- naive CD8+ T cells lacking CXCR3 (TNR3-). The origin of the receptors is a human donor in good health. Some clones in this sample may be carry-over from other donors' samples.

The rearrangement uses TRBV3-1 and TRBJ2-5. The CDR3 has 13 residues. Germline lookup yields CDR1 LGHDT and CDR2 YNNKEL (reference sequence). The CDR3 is CASSQDMEETQYF.

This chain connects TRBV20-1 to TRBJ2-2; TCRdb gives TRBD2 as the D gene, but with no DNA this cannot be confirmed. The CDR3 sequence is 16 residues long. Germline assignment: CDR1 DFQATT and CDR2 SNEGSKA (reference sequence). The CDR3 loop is CSARDYRLAGPGELFF.

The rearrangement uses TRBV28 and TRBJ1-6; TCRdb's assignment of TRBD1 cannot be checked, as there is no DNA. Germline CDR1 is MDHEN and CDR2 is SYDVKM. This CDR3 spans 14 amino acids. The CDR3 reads CASTPRGARSPLHF.

The CDR3 loop is CASSESRTGVSGNTIYF. The V and J genes are TRBV10-2 and TRBJ1-3; without DNA, the TCRdb call of TRBD1 cannot be checked. The CDR3 spans 17 residues. Per the germline V gene, CDR1 is WSHSY and CDR2 is SAAADI.

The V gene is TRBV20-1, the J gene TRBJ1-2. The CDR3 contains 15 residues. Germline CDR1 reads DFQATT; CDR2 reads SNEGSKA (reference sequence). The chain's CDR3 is CSAPFTRPGPAGYTF.

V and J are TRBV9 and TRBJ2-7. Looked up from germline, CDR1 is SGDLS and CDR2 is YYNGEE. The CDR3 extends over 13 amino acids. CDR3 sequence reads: CASSVGSSYEQYF.

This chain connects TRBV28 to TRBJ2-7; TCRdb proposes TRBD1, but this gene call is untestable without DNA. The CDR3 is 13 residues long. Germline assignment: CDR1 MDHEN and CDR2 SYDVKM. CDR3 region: CASSSQGSYEQYF. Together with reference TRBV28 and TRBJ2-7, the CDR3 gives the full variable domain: DVKVTQSSRYLVKRTGEKVFLECVQDMDHENMFWYRQDPGLGLRLIYFSYDVKMKEKGDIPEGYSVSREKKERFSLILESASTNQTSMYLCASSSQGSYEQYFGPGTRLTVT.

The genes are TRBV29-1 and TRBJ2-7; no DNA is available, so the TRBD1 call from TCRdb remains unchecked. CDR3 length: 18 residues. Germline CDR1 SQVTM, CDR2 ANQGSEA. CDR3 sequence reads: CSVEDRAGHSYPGYEQYF.

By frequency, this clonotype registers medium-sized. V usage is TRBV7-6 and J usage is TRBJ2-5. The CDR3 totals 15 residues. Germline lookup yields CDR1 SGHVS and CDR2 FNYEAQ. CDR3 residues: CASSLRVGVGETQYF.